The 23 T cell receptor beta chains in this list originate from one sample, sequenced in a study of blood T cells in healthy people across ages. Primers used in a second PCR of about 7 to 12 cycles were a sample-barcoded 5' primer and a J-beta primer mix. TCRdb processed the 5' RACE reads anew with MiXCR; each CDR3 protein has one entry. The table includes about a million distinct CDR3 sequences, under 40% detected once. The sample taken for sequencing was blood. These receptors were collected from a man between 18 and 35 years old in good health.

The CDR3 DNA sequence: TGTGCCAGCAGCCCACGTCAGGTTTCCCCTGTAGCTTTCTTT. Amino acids: CASSPRQVSPVAFF. The gene calls are TRBV7-2 and TRBJ1-1, with D hard to call. This CDR3 is 14 amino acids long. Trimming shortened V by 5 bases and J by 10 bases, and 20 bases separated the two germline ends. Germline V gives CDR1 SGHTA, CDR2 FQGNSA.

The chain is built from TRBV6-2 or TRBV6-3 and TRBJ1-1, with D perhaps TRBD1 (5 bases). CDR1 is MNHEY, CDR2 SVGEGT, per germline. The V and J ends lost 2 bases and 7 bases respectively, with 11 bases between them. This CDR3 region has 13 residues. This chain's CDR3 is CASSYTGGLEAFF. CDR3 nucleotides: TGTGCCAGCAGTTACACAGGCGGGCTTGAAGCTTTCTTT.

For the CDR3, the DNA is TGCAGCGTTGAACGCGGACAAAACACCGGGGAGCTGTTTTTT. Protein product: CSVERGQNTGELFF. V gene TRBV29-1 combines with J gene TRBJ2-2; a possible D gene is TRBD1 (5 bases). Trimming left V 2 bases short and J 2 bases short, with 9 bases between. This CDR3 spans 14 amino acids. Germline-derived CDR1 and CDR2 are SQVTM and ANQGSEA.

This clonotype came up a few times. The rearrangement joins TRBV20-1 to TRBJ2-1, with 7 bases lining up with TRBD2. The length of the CDR3 is 13 residues. CDR1 is DFQATT and CDR2 is SNEGSKA in the germline V gene (reference sequence). V lost 1 base, J lost 7 bases, and 4 bases stayed unmatched. CDR3 coding DNA: TGCAGTGCTAGAGCCACGGGGGGAAATGAGCAGTTCTTC. This gives the protein CSARATGGNEQFF.

The gene calls are TRBV7-2 and TRBJ2-3, with 9 bases identical to TRBD1. Germline CDR1 SGHTA, CDR2 FQGNSA. V lost 4 bases, J lost 1 base, and 3 bases stayed unmatched. This CDR3 comprises 15 residues. The CDR3 reads CASSYRQGGTDTQYF. CDR3 sequence (DNA): TGTGCCAGCAGCTACCGACAGGGGGGCACAGATACGCAGTATTTT. The whole variable domain, filled in from reference TRBV7-2 and TRBJ2-3, reads GAGVSQSPSNKVTEKGKDVELRCDPISGHTALYWYRQSLGQGLEFLIYFQGNSAPDKSGLPSDRFSAERTGGSVSTLTIQRTQQEDSAVYLCASSYRQGGTDTQYFGPGTRLTVL.

This chain joins TRBV3-1 and TRBJ1-2; perhaps TRBD1 as D (5 bases). The CDR3 spans 16 residues. V was trimmed by 3 bases and J by 1 base, leaving 15 bases between them. Germline-derived CDR1 and CDR2 are LGHDT and YNNKEL (reference sequence). CDR3 coding DNA: TGTGCCAGCAGCCAGTTCGACAGTACCTATAACTATGGCTACACCTTC. Its protein is CASSQFDSTYNYGYTF. Using reference TRBV3-1 and TRBJ1-2 for the parts outside the CDR3, the full variable domain is DTAVSQTPKYLVTQMGNDKSIKCEQNLGHDTMYWYKQDSKKFLKIMFSYNNKELIINETVPNRFSPKSPDKAHLNLHINSLELGDSAVYFCASSQFDSTYNYGYTFGSGTRLTVV.

The genes are TRBV27 and TRBJ2-3; D could derive from TRBD1 or TRBD2 (5 bases each). Germline V lookup: CDR1 MNHEY, CDR2 SMNVEV (reference sequence). The CDR3 consists of 16 residues. V lost 7 bases and J 1 base, leaving 18 bases between the germline ends. The CDR3 DNA reads as TGTGCCAGCACGGGTGGGGGTGGTCTTCGCACAGATACGCAGTATTTT. Protein sequence: CASTGGGGLRTDTQYF.

This clonotype was seen only a few times. The chain carries TRBV6-5 and TRBJ2-1; D tentatively reads TRBD1 or TRBD2 (5 bases each). Germline CDR1 reads MNHEY; CDR2 reads SVGAGI. The CDR3 runs 15 residues. The germline V and J ends were trimmed by 4 bases and 8 bases, with 18 bases remaining between them. The CDR3 reads CASSFGAGPLDEQFF. The CDR3 DNA follows: TGTGCCAGCAGTTTCGGGGCAGGGCCCCTCGATGAGCAGTTCTTC.

A remark on this clonotype: A much larger clone is a single base away; this may be a read error. As DNA, the CDR3 is TGTACCAGCAGCTTATCGACAGGACTTTCCTACGAGCAGTACTTC. It is translated as CTSSLSTGLSYEQYF. The chain employs TRBV7-9 and TRBJ2-5, with a weak D call TRBD1 (6 bases). The closer fit of TRBJ2-7 to the DNA end suggests the J call may be wrong. The CDR3 length is 15 residues. Germline lookup yields CDR1 SEHNR and CDR2 FQNEAQ (reference sequence).

This chain uses TRBV3-1 with TRBJ2-1; no firm D call. Germline CDR1 reads LGHDT; CDR2 reads YNNKEL (reference sequence). V lost 3 bases to trimming and J lost 0 bases, with 9 bases between them. This CDR3 is built from 15 residues. The CDR3 DNA sequence: TGTGCCAGCAGCCAGCGTTTAAGCTCCTACAATGAGCAGTTCTTC. Its protein is CASSQRLSSYNEQFF.

This clonotype appeared a few times. The rearrangement links TRBV15 to TRBJ1-4, with D unresolved. Trimming shortened V by 5 bases and J by 1 base, and 11 bases separated the two germline ends. In germline, CDR1 is LNHNV, CDR2 YYDKDF (reference sequence). CDR3 length: 15 residues. The CDR3 spells CATSPVALTNEKLFF. The DNA for the CDR3 is TGTGCCACCAGCCCGGTGGCCTTAACTAATGAAAAACTGTTTTTT.

This chain uses TRBV5-1 with TRBJ2-1; 11 nucleotides line up with TRBD1. This CDR3 contains 18 residues. J lost 4 bases, V lost 0 bases, and 9 bases had no gene match. The V gene's germline CDR1 is SGHRS and CDR2 YFSETQ. The CDR3 DNA is TGCGCCAGCAGCTTGGTAGGGACAGGGGGTGAACTGTACAATGAGCAGTTCTTC. Translation: CASSLVGTGGELYNEQFF.

CDR3 in DNA: TGTGCCACCAGCGTACGGGACAGGGGTTACACTGAAGCTTTCTTT. This encodes CATSVRDRGYTEAFF. This sequence joins TRBV15 and TRBJ1-1, with 10 bases matching TRBD1. Unmatched junction bases numbered 6, after V lost 5 bases and J lost 3 bases. CDR3 length equals 15 residues. Germline V lookup: CDR1 LNHNV, CDR2 YYDKDF (reference sequence). The complete variable domain, with remaining parts taken from reference TRBV15 and TRBJ1-1, reads DAMVIQNPRYQVTQFGKPVTLSCSQTLNHNVMYWYQQKSSQAPKLLFHYYDKDFNNEADTPDNFQSRRPNTSFCFLDIRSPGLGDTAMYLCATSVRDRGYTEAFFGQGTRLTVV.

This clonotype occurred a few times. As DNA, the CDR3 is TGCAGCGCAGAGACAGGGGGTACTGAAGCTTTCTTT. Translating it yields CSAETGGTEAFF. The gene calls are TRBV29-1 and TRBJ1-1; TRBD1 agrees at 9 bases. V dropped 7 bases and J dropped 5; count of bases not matched to a gene: 5. Germline values: CDR1 SQVTM, CDR2 ANQGSEA. This CDR3 comprises 12 residues. Combining the CDR3 with reference TRBV29-1 and TRBJ1-1 gives the whole variable domain SAVISQKPSRDICQRGTSLTIQCQVDSQVTMMFWYRQQPGQSLTLIATANQGSEATYESGFVIDKFPISRPNLTFSTLTVSNMSPEDSSIYLCSAETGGTEAFFGQGTRLTVV.

The V and J genes are TRBV7-2 and TRBJ2-2; 7 bases line up with TRBD2. Germline V gene sequence: CDR1 SGHTA, CDR2 FQGNSA. The junction had 9 bases not matched to a gene; V was cut back by 7 bases and J by 4 bases. This CDR3 is built from 15 residues. The CDR3 DNA follows: TGTGCCAGCACCCTGGCTAGCGGATTCACCGGGGAGCTGTTTTTT. This sequence encodes CASTLASGFTGELFF.

The CDR3 spells CASSQDIRGREQFF. The CDR3 nucleotides read TGCGCCAGCAGCCAAGATATCCGGGGGAGGGAGCAGTTCTTC. This chain uses TRBV4-3 with TRBJ2-1; D is perhaps TRBD2 (6 bases). From germline, CDR1 is LGHNA and CDR2 YSLEER. Trimming cost V 0 bases and J 10 bases, with 13 bases left between them. CDR3 length equals 14 residues.

J is TRBJ2-5 and V is TRBV20-1; a weak D match, TRBD1 (6 bases). Germline CDR1 and CDR2: DFQATT and SNEGSKA (reference sequence). V was trimmed by 2 bases and J by 4 bases, leaving 14 bases between them. CDR3 size: 14 residues. CDR3 sequence: CSARYGRGGETQYF. The CDR3 DNA reads as TGCAGTGCTAGATATGGCAGGGGTGGAGAGACCCAGTACTTC.

This clonotype was picked up a small number of times. The chain combines TRBV10-3 with TRBJ1-2; D is uncertain. The CDR3 has 14 amino acids. V was cut by 7 bases and J by 0 bases, with 12 bases left in between. CDR1 ENHRY and CDR2 SYGVKD come from the germline V gene. This CDR3 reads CAIKPRQTNYGYTF. DNA for the CDR3: TGTGCCATCAAGCCCCGGCAGACTAACTATGGCTACACCTTC.

V usage is TRBV9 and J usage is TRBJ2-1; D gene ambiguous. Germline V lookup: CDR1 SGDLS, CDR2 YYNGEE. The CDR3 totals 15 residues. Trimming removed 4 bases from V and 4 bases from J, with 15 bases in between. Written as DNA, the CDR3 is TGTGCCAGCAGCCCTCGACCAGAGGAATACAATGAGCAGTTCTTC. Encoded protein: CASSPRPEEYNEQFF.

The gene calls are TRBV6-2 or TRBV6-3 and TRBJ1-2; TRBD1 matches 9 bases. The CDR3 covers 17 residues. The germline V gene encodes CDR1 MNHEY and CDR2 SVGEGT. Trimming at V came to 5 bases and at J to 4 bases, leaving 14 bases not matched to a gene. CDR3 coding DNA: TGTGCCAGCAGTCCCGTTCTAGGGACAGGGATCTTCTATGGCTACACCTTC. Its protein product is CASSPVLGTGIFYGYTF.

This clonotype is classed as hyperexpanded. The chain has TRBV10-3 and TRBJ2-1; 8 nucleotides align to TRBD2. V was pared by 6 bases and J by 6 bases, with 4 bases of the junction left unmatched. CDR3 length equals 13 residues. Germline loops: CDR1 ENHRY, CDR2 SYGVKD. Here the CDR3 reads CAIRRGGPNEQFF. CDR3 bases: TGTGCCATCAGGCGCGGGGGGCCCAATGAGCAGTTCTTC.

This clonotype was seen a few times. The chain employs TRBV5-1 and TRBJ2-1; 10 bases are a match to TRBD2. Germline V gene lookup returns CDR1 SGHRS and CDR2 YFSETQ. The CDR3 is made up of 14 amino acids. Trimming removed 3 bases from V and 5 bases from J; junction bases left unmatched: 2. The CDR3 nucleotides read TGCGCCAGCAGCTCGGGACTAGCGAACAATGAGCAGTTCTTC. It encodes CASSSGLANNEQFF.

This chain joins TRBV3-1 and TRBJ2-1; no firm D call. There are 14 residues in the CDR3. V was trimmed by 1 base and J by 6 bases, leaving 10 bases between them. Germline CDR1 and CDR2: LGHDT and YNNKEL (reference sequence). The CDR3 DNA is TGTGCCAGCAGCCAAGCAAGGGTTAGCAATGAGCAGTTCTTC. Translation gives CASSQARVSNEQFF.